This T cell receptor (beta chain) was captured in a study of a mutant IDH1 vaccine in newly diagnosed glioma. In regard to this clone: What it recognizes is unknown.

Generated by immunoSEQ multiplex PCR, the TCRdb table keeps only in-frame clones and is missing some. The table lists 20,000 to 30,000 clones, 82% of them singletons, with about 4% in the top ten. As to time point: week 47, end of study. Every single dose of the vaccine, 300 ug of mutant IDH1 20-mer peptide, came with topical imiquimod. The sequenced sample was PBMCs, obtained from a glioma patient whose treatment included an IDH1 peptide vaccine. The TCR sequence derives from a man aged 35 to 55 with glioma. Some clones in this sample may be carry-over from other donors' samples.

This CDR3 reads CSAGDEQFF. The CDR3 nucleotides read TGCAGCGCTGGGGATGAGCAGTTCTTC. The V and J genes are TRBV29-1 and TRBJ2-1; D ambiguous. V shed 7 bases and J shed 8 bases, with 6 bases lying between them. The CDR3 length is 9 residues. The germline V gene has CDR1 SQVTM and CDR2 ANQGSEA.